A selection of T cell receptor beta chains follows, all from one sample in a study of response to subunit inactivated influenza vaccine. TCRdb used MiXCR to reprocess the RT-PCR reads, holding one entry per CDR3 protein. This sample yields over 400,000 distinct CDR3 sequences, of which 9.5% to 12% are seen a single time; over 9.5% belongs to the top ten. The material was PBMCs from blood, obtained 45 days after vaccination. The receptors here all came from a man over 45 who received an inactivated influenza vaccine. CDR3s include the opening cysteine and the closing phenylalanine or tryptophan. A D gene is named only where the DNA matches it firmly. Clone size, where shown, is once, few, many, or a class for clones that have expanded.

>TRBJ2-1|14|-|-|TRBV5-1
TGCGCCAGCTGTAGGGACATCTCCTACAATGAGCAGTTCTTC
CASCRDISYNEQFF
>TRBJ1-2|13|few|TRBD1|TRBV10-3
TGTGCCATCAGCGACAGGGGGAACTATGGCTACACCTTC
CAISDRGNYGYTF
>TRBJ2-1|15|few|-|TRBV5-5
TGTGCCAGCAGCAACCGGGACACCTCCTACAATGAGCAGTTCTTC
CASSNRDTSYNEQFF
>TRBJ2-5|15|-|-|TRBV12-3/TRBV12-4
TGTGCCAGCACCACTTTCAATACAGGGATCGAGACCCAGTACTTC
CASTTFNTGIETQYF
>TRBJ1-4|10|many|-|TRBV20-1
TGCAGTGCTAGAGGCAGAGAACTGTTTTTT
CSARGRELFF
>TRBJ2-7|12|many|-|TRBV20-1
TGCAGTGCTACGGGGAGTTCCGACGAGCAGTACTTC
CSATGSSDEQYF
>TRBJ2-5|14|few|-|TRBV5-8
TGTGCCAGCAGCTTCGGAACAGTCCAAGAGACCCAGTACTTC
CASSFGTVQETQYF
>TRBJ2-1|11|few|-|TRBV25-1
TGTGCCACCGCTTATAGCGGAATGTGGTTCTTC
CATAYSGMWFF
>TRBJ2-7|16|few|TRBD2|TRBV12-3/TRBV12-4
TGTGCCAGCAGGCCCACTAGCGGGAGGGGGGCATGGGAGCAGTACTTC
CASRPTSGRGAWEQYF
>TRBJ2-3|14|-|TRBD2|TRBV7-4
TGTGCCAGCAGCTGGGGACTAGTTGTGGATACGCAGTATTTT
CASSWGLVVDTQYF
>TRBJ2-5|15|-|-|TRBV14
TGTGCCAGCAGCCAAGGTCCCCGGCCCCAAGAGACCCAGTACTTC
CASSQGPRPQETQYF
>TRBJ1-2|13|few|-|TRBV20-1
TGCAGTGCTAGAGATGCCCTCTTGGATGGCTACACCTTC
CSARDALLDGYTF
>TRBJ2-1|13|many|TRBD2|TRBV20-1
TGCAGTGCTGCCAGCGGGGGGGTCAATGAGCAGTTCTTC
CSAASGGVNEQFF
>TRBJ1-2|11|few|-|TRBV9
TGTGCCAGCAGCGTAGAGGGTGGCTACACCTTC
CASSVEGGYTF
>TRBJ2-3|16|few|-|TRBV7-2
TGTGCCAGCAGCTTAGCAGGGACGGACAGCACAGATACGCAGTATTTT
CASSLAGTDSTDTQYF
>TRBJ2-1|15|-|TRBD2|TRBV7-3
TGTGCCAGCAGCTTAAGTCCCGGGAGGGGGAATGAGCAGTTCTTC
CASSLSPGRGNEQFF
>TRBJ2-2|17|-|TRBD2|TRBV4-1
TGCGCCAGCAGCCAAGATGGGAGCCGCGGGGGGTTCGGGGAGCTGTTTTTT
CASSQDGSRGGFGELFF
>TRBJ2-1|16|-|-|TRBV5-1
TGCGCCAGCAGCTTGGAAGGTTGGCAGGGCGACGATGAGCAGTTCTTC
CASSLEGWQGDDEQFF
>TRBJ1-5|15|many|-|TRBV4-1
TGCGCCAGCAGCCAAGACCCAGGAGGGCCGCAGCCCCAGCATTTT
CASSQDPGGPQPQHF
>TRBJ2-3|13|-|-|TRBV24-1
TGTGCCACCAGTACTAGCTCCGGAGATACGCAGTATTTT
CATSTSSGDTQYF
>TRBJ1-1|17|few|TRBD1|TRBV5-1
TGCGCCAGCAGCTGGGGAGGACAGGATAACTGGGGCACTGAAGCTTTCTTT
CASSWGGQDNWGTEAFF
>TRBJ2-5|13|many|TRBD1|TRBV20-1
TGCAGTGCTAGAGCAGGGGGCAGGGAGACCCAGTACTTC
CSARAGGRETQYF
>TRBJ2-1|15|few|-|TRBV28
TGTGCCAGCAGGCCCCTTGGAGGATTTAGGCATGAGCAGTTCTTC
CASRPLGGFRHEQFF
>TRBJ2-1|16|many|TRBD2|TRBV29-1
TGCAGCGTCGGGGGTCTAGCGTCGGCGGGGGGGAGGGAGCAGTTCTTC
CSVGGLASAGGREQFF
>TRBJ2-7|16|few|-|TRBV6-2/TRBV6-3
TGTGCCAGCAGCCAAATCCAACAGCTGGGCGTCTACGAGCAGTACTTC
CASSQIQQLGVYEQYF
>TRBJ2-7|11|few|-|TRBV6-2/TRBV6-3
TGTGCCAGCAGACAAGGTAGTGAGCAGTACTTC
CASRQGSEQYF
>TRBJ2-1|15|-|TRBD1|TRBV5-1
TGCGCCAGCAGCTTACGGGAAGGGGGCCTCAATGAGCAGTTCTTC
CASSLREGGLNEQFF
>TRBJ2-1|13|many|-|TRBV12-3/TRBV12-4
TGTGCCAGCACCCTTGGGGCTTCGCGAGGGCAGTTCTTC
CASTLGASRGQFF
>TRBJ2-1|13|-|TRBD1|TRBV20-1
TGCAGTGCAAGAAAGGGACAGTACAATGAGCAGTTCTTC
CSARKGQYNEQFF
>TRBJ1-5|17|many|-|TRBV20-1
TGCAGTGCTAGGGGGGGGGCACGAAGTTATAGCAATCAGCCCCAGCATTTT
CSARGGARSYSNQPQHF
>TRBJ2-1|13|-|TRBD2|TRBV12-3/TRBV12-4
TGTGCCAGCAGTTCGGGAGCGGGGGTTGAGCAGTTCTTC
CASSSGAGVEQFF
>TRBJ2-3|17|many|TRBD2|TRBV7-2
TGTGCCAGCAGCTTTAAAATAGCGGGGGGAGTTAGAGATACGCAGTATTTT
CASSFKIAGGVRDTQYF
>TRBJ2-5|14|-|TRBD2|TRBV7-8
TGTGCCAGCAGCTCCCGGGTAGCGGGAGAGACCCAGTACTTC
CASSSRVAGETQYF
>TRBJ2-7|15|-|-|TRBV12-3/TRBV12-4
TGTGCCAGCAGTTTAGCGGTAGGCTCGTCTCACGAGCAGTACTTC
CASSLAVGSSHEQYF
>TRBJ2-7|16|few|-|TRBV12-3/TRBV12-4
TGTGCCAGCAGTTTAGGTGGAGGGCAGGCATCCTACGAGCAGTACTTC
CASSLGGGQASYEQYF
>TRBJ2-2|15|few|-|TRBV7-8
TGTGCCAGCAGCTCCCCGGGCTACAACACCGGGGAGCTGTTTTTT
CASSSPGYNTGELFF